One and the same sample provided the 9 T cell receptor beta chains below, sequenced in a study of CD8+ T cells in alopecia areata listed by TCRdb under 2018. Library generation was performed with the immunoSEQ multiplex PCR assay. To provide template for TCR sequencing, every sample had RNA extracted and reverse transcribed into cDNA. In its TCRdb copy, this immuneACCESS table keeps in-frame sequences only and misses some clones. Where compared with another copy, unresolved V genes explain less than half of these, and the others have no known cause. This sample holds 150,000 to 200,000 clones; just under 60% were observed only once. The leading ten clones occupy around 15% of the sample. This specimen's time point label, interpreted: baseline before oral tofacitinib. Sequenced material: CD4+ T cells sorted from blood, taken at week 0. These TCRs come from a human donor with alopecia areata.

The rearrangement uses TRBV29-1 and TRBJ2-3; D might be TRBD1 or TRBD2, each matching 5 bases. Per the germline V gene, CDR1 is SQVTM and CDR2 is ANQGSEA. The CDR3 totals 13 residues. V shed 7 bases and J shed 1 base, with 12 bases lying between them. The CDR3, as DNA: TGCAGCGGTAAACGAGGGGGCACAGATACGCAGTATTTT. Translating it yields CSGKRGGTDTQYF.

V is TRBV5-1 and J is TRBJ2-1; D could derive from TRBD1 or TRBD2 (6 bases each). Germline V lookup: CDR1 SGHRS, CDR2 YFSETQ. Trimming shortened V by 2 bases and J by 0 bases, and 18 bases separated the two germline ends. This CDR3 is built from 18 residues. The CDR3 loop reads CASSFSMGGPSSYNEQFF. The CDR3 nucleotides read TGCGCCAGCAGCTTTAGTATGGGGGGCCCAAGCTCCTACAATGAGCAGTTCTTC.

The chain uses TRBV12-5 and TRBJ1-5; D not resolved. V was cut by 3 bases and J by 4 bases, with 4 bases left in between. The length of the CDR3 is 12 residues. From germline, CDR1 is LGHNT and CDR2 FRNRAP. The CDR3 DNA follows: TGTGCTAGTGGTTTCAATAATCAGCCCCAGCATTTT. This translates into CASGFNNQPQHF.

The chain employs TRBV7-9 and TRBJ1-5, with unresolved D. The CDR3 has 16 residues. The germline gives CDR1 SEHNR, CDR2 FQNEAQ (reference sequence). Trimming took off 1 base at V and 0 bases at J, with 10 bases between the two ends. The CDR3 region is CASSLGSGYSNQPQHF. CDR3 coding DNA: TGTGCCAGCAGCTTAGGGTCAGGTTATAGCAATCAGCCCCAGCATTTT. The complete variable domain, with remaining parts taken from reference TRBV7-9 and TRBJ1-5, reads DTGVSQNPRHKITKRGQNVTFRCDPISEHNRLYWYRQTLGQGPEFLTYFQNEAQLEKSRLLSDRFSAERPKGSFSTLEIQRTEQGDSAMYLCASSLGSGYSNQPQHFGDGTRLSIL.

The CDR3 protein is CAGTRRETQYF. The CDR3 nucleotides are TGTGCCGGGACTAGGCGGGAGACCCAGTACTTC. The chain combines TRBV2 with TRBJ2-5; TRBD2 matches 8 bases. The CDR3 is 11 amino acids. Germline CDR1 SNHLY, CDR2 FYNNEI. Unmatched junction bases numbered 4, after V lost 11 bases and J lost 5 bases.

The gene calls are TRBV2 and TRBJ2-1, with 7 bases fitting TRBD2. The CDR3 length is 15 residues. Looked up from germline, CDR1 is SNHLY and CDR2 is FYNNEI. After removal of 7 bases from V and 4 bases from J, the junction contained 10 bases not matched to a gene. The CDR3 sequence: CASIAYGGIYNEQFF. CDR3 sequence (DNA): TGTGCCAGCATCGCGTACGGGGGGATATACAATGAGCAGTTCTTC.

The rearrangement joins TRBV10-2 to TRBJ2-7; either TRBD1 or TRBD2 may fit D (6 bases each). The V and J ends lost 8 bases and 3 bases respectively, with 11 bases between them. Germline lookup yields CDR1 WSHSY and CDR2 SAAADI. The CDR3 consists of 12 residues. The CDR3 spells CASQGGNYEQYF. CDR3 nucleotides: TGCGCCAGCCAAGGGGGGAACTACGAGCAGTACTTC.

This clone has just a few counts. The chain is built from TRBV10-3 and TRBJ2-3; 7 bases fit TRBD1. Germline V gives CDR1 ENHRY, CDR2 SYGVKD. The V gene end was trimmed by 0 bases and the J gene end by 4 bases; junction bases not matched to a gene: 4. The CDR3 runs 15 residues. CDR3 DNA: TGTGCCATCAGTGAGTCACTGACAGGGTCAGATACGCAGTATTTT. This sequence encodes CAISESLTGSDTQYF.

The V gene is TRBV30, the J gene TRBJ2-7; D is undetermined. V lost 2 bases and J 0 bases, leaving 11 bases between the germline ends. This CDR3 contains 14 residues. Germline CDR1 reads GTSNPN; CDR2 reads SVGIG (reference sequence). CDR3 amino acids: CAWSHGPSSYEQYF. CDR3 bases: TGTGCCTGGAGTCACGGTCCCTCCTCCTACGAGCAGTACTTC. Complete variable domain (other parts from reference TRBV30 and TRBJ2-7): SQTIHQWPATLVQPVGSPLSLECTVEGTSNPNLYWYRQAAGRGLQLLFYSVGIGQISSEVPQNLSASRPQDRQFILSSKKLLLSDSGFYLCAWSHGPSSYEQYFGPGTRLTVT.